The clone carrying this TCR beta chain was seen many times. Its specificity is not known. The sample belongs to a study of T cells after yellow fever vaccination. Across the whole study: The authors prepared low-cell-number fractions using SMART-Seq v4 Ultra Low Input. General observations from the study: Reappearance after the booster was seen for most primary-vaccination clones, at 95% to 97% CD4 and about 90% CD8. FACS-sorted repertoires might harbor abundant contaminating clonotypes from the bulk population.

TCRdb reprocessed the 5' RACE reads via MiXCR and lists one record per CDR3 protein. The sample lists hundreds of thousands of distinct CDR3 sequences, 12% occurring once. This specimen consisted of PBMCs, obtained on the day of the yellow fever booster vaccination. The receptor's source is a young man who received the YFV17D yellow fever vaccine.

This chain's CDR3 is CSVDLGIQETQYF. The CDR3 nucleotides are TGCAGCGTTGATCTGGGCATCCAAGAGACCCAGTACTTC. The V and J genes are TRBV29-1 and TRBJ2-5; no clear D. V was cut by 3 bases and J by 1 base, with 9 bases left in between. The CDR3 loop spans 13 amino acids. Germline V lookup: CDR1 SQVTM, CDR2 ANQGSEA.